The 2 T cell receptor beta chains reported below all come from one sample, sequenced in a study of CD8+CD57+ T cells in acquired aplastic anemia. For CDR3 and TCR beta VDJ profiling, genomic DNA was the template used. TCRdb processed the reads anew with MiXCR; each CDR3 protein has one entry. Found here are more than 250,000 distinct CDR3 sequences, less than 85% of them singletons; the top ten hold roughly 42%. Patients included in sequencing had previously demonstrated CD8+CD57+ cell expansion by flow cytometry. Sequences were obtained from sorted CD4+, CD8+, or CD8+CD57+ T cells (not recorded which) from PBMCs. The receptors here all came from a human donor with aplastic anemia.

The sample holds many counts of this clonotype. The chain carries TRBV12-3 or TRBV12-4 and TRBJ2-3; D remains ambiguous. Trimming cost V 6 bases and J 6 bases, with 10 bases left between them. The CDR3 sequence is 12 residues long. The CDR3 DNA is TGTGCCAGCAGGCCCGGACGGGATACGCAGTATTTT. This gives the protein CASRPGRDTQYF.

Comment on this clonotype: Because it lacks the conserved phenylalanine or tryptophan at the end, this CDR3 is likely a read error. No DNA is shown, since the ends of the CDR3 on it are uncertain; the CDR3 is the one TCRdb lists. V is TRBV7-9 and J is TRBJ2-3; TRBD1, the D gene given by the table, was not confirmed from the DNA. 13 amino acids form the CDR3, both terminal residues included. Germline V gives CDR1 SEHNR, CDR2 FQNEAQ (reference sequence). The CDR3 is CANEVAPSHATQY.